These T cell receptor beta chains were read from a single sample in a study of T cell responses to AZD1222 COVID-19 vaccine. The assay was immunoSEQ multiplex PCR, and TCRdb's table has in-frame clones only and misses some. The table has roughly 150,000 clones, under 95% seen once. The sequenced sample was peripheral blood, obtained 28 days after the second AZD1222 dose. The receptors were gathered from an adult who received the AZD1222 COVID-19 vaccine. Both conserved end residues are trimmed from each CDR3.

v_call | cdr3_aa
TRBV9 | ASSPGQPYGYT
TRBV6-4 | ASSVTSGSPTQF
TRBV3-1/TRBV3-2 | ASSLSGAVGDEQF
TRBV16 | ASSQSMGTGNTIY
TRBV13 | ASSLLRGLEQY
TRBV15 | ATSRASYNSPLH
TRBV28 | ASSFQGHTEAF
TRBV11-2 | ASSLHAGEQY
TRBV3-1/TRBV3-2 | ASSQDVRPGGGYT
TRBV7-2 | ASSYEGAREKLF
TRBV5-1 | ASSFTSTGELF
TRBV5-4 | ASSLGIQETQY
TRBV29-1 | SVEKREYFYNEQF
TRBV9 | ASSLMNRGDTEAF
TRBV7-8 | ASSLVYREMGNEQF
TRBV19 | ASSDAAGARDTQY
TRBV18 | ASSRRDDNEKLF
TRBV7-3 | ASSSIAGGPETQY
TRBV14 | ASSQLQDSPLH
TRBV6-2/TRBV6-3 | ASSYSTGWVSYT
TRBV7-2 | ASTAGGYNEQF
TRBV11-2 | ASSSWSGEGTDTQY
TRBV30 | ACDSASGNTIY
TRBV2 | ACRPDYGYT
TRBV29-1 | SVKGGQGPSGGNTIY
TRBV6-5 | ASSYSSAGLSYGYT
TRBV11-2 | ASRPFSSGNTIY
TRBV28 | ASSFGKNYGYT
TRBV7-8 | ASSLVGPTDTQY
TRBV18 | ASSPRQEMNTEAF
TRBV2 | ASSDRVSSTDTQY
TRBV15 | ATSSSGNIFYEQY
TRBV6-5 | ASSQGLGEQY
TRBV4-1 | ASSQEPPGWGNTEAF
TRBV28 | ASSLMGERGQKLF
TRBV5-1 | ASSFAQGEGYT
TRBV28 | ASSLRGPPEAF